This T cell receptor beta chain was retrieved from a study of blood T cell repertoires in COVID-19. Overall study context: From the United States, Italy and Spain came samples of acute and convalescent COVID-19. Sources were T cells, B-cell-depleted T cells, or PBMCs; the material itself was cDNA or gDNA.

How the authors handled the data: From reference gene primer amplification, estimates of nucleated cell counts were derived. TCRdb's table, derived via immunoSEQ multiplex PCR, lists solely in-frame clones and lacks some. V and J calls and clone size come straight from that table; D and trimming were deduced from the DNA. The table records about 240,000 clones, 86% of them present only once. Looked up from germline, CDR1 is SGHRS and CDR2 is YFSETQ. The CDR3 runs 14 residues. V was pared by 5 bases and J by 1 base, with 12 bases between. The chain employs TRBV5-1 and TRBJ1-1; D is unclear. The TCR was taken from an elderly man with acute or convalescent COVID-19. Sequencing was carried out using peripheral blood. The chain's CDR3 is CASRTRGRNTEAFF. The CDR3 coding sequence is TGCGCCAGCAGAACCCGAGGGAGGAACACTGAAGCTTTCTTT.